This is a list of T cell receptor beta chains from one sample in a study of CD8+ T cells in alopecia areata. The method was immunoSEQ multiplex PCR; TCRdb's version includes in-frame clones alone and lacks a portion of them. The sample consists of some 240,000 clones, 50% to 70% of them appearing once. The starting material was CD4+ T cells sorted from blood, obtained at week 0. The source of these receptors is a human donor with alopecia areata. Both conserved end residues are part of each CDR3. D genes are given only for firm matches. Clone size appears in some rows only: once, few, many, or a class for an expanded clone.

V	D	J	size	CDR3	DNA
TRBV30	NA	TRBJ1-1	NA	CAWRKTAGNTEAFF	TGTGCCTGGAGAAAAACGGCGGGGAACACTGAAGCTTTCTTT
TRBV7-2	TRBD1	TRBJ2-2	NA	CASSLDRRTGELFF	TGTGCCAGCAGCTTGGACAGGCGAACCGGGGAGCTGTTTTTT
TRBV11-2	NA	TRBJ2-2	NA	CASSLGIGITGELFF	TGTGCCAGCAGCTTAGGAATTGGAATTACCGGGGAGCTGTTTTTT
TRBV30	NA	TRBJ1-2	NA	CAWNREGYGYTF	TGTGCCTGGAACAGGGAAGGCTATGGCTACACCTTC
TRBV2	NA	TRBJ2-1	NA	CASSVSGRWFF	TGTGCCAGCAGTGTGTCAGGGCGGTGGTTCTTC
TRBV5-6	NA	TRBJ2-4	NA	CASSLVVGPKNIQYF	TGTGCCAGCAGCTTGGTTGTAGGACCCAAAAACATTCAGTACTTC
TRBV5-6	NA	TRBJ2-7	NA	CASSPGLLGSYEQYF	TGTGCCAGCAGCCCCGGGCTCCTCGGCTCCTACGAGCAGTACTTC
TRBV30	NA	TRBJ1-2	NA	CAWSVQKGVRGYTF	TGTGCCTGGAGTGTACAGAAGGGGGTACGTGGCTACACCTTC
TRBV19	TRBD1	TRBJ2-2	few	CASTTGYAGELFF	TGTGCCAGTACGACAGGGTACGCCGGGGAGCTGTTTTTT
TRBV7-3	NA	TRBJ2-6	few	CASTGGQGSSGANVLTF	TGTGCCAGCACGGGCGGTCAGGGCAGCTCTGGGGCCAACGTCCTGACTTTC
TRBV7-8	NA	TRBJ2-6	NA	CASSLVGSSGANVLTF	TGTGCCAGCAGCTTAGTTGGTAGCTCTGGGGCCAACGTCCTGACTTTC
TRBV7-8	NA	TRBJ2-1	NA	CASSLRGPSGNEQFF	TGTGCCAGCAGCCTGAGGGGACCAAGTGGAAATGAGCAGTTCTTC
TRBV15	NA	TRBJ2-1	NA	CATSRDIRDEQFF	TGTGCCACCAGCAGAGATATAAGAGATGAGCAGTTCTTC
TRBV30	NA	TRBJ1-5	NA	CAWTAGRDQPQHF	TGTGCCTGGACTGCAGGGAGGGATCAGCCCCAGCATTTT
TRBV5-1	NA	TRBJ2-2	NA	CASSFDNPGTGELFF	TGCGCCAGCAGCTTCGACAATCCGGGCACCGGGGAGCTGTTTTTT
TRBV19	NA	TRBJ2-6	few	CASSTATGRIPGANVLTF	TGTGCCAGTAGTACTGCGACAGGCAGAATCCCGGGGGCCAACGTCCTGACTTTC
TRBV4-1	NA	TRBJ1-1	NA	CASSQDQGYRGNTEAFF	TGCGCCAGCAGCCAAGATCAGGGCTACAGAGGTAACACTGAAGCTTTCTTT
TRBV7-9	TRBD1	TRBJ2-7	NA	CASSLTGDEQYF	TGTGCCAGCAGCTTAACAGGGGACGAGCAGTACTTC
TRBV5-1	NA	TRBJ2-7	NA	CASSRPGYYEQYF	TGCGCCAGCAGCCGCCCAGGGTACTACGAGCAGTACTTC
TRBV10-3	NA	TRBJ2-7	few	CAISTGTYEQYF	TGTGCCATATCTACAGGGACCTACGAGCAGTACTTC
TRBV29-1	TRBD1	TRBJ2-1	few	CSVPVGTVYNEQFF	TGCAGCGTTCCTGTTGGGACAGTCTACAATGAGCAGTTCTTC
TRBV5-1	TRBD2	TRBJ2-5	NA	CASSLSLAGVGETQYF	TGCGCCAGCAGCTTGAGTCTAGCGGGAGTCGGGGAGACCCAGTACTTC
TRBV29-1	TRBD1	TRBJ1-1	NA	CSVVIRDRLSNTEAFF	TGCAGCGTCGTCATCCGGGACAGGTTATCGAACACTGAAGCTTTCTTT
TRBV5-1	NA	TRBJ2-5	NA	CASSSRRGSGGETQYF	TGCGCCAGCAGCTCCCGCCGGGGGAGTGGAGGAGAGACCCAGTACTTC
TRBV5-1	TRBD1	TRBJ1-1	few	CASSLGGGAVNTEAFF	TGCGCCAGCAGCTTGGGAGGGGGCGCGGTGAACACTGAAGCTTTCTTT
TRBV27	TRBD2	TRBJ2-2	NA	CASSLRGLAGGRNTGELFF	TGTGCCAGCAGTTTGAGGGGTCTAGCGGGGGGACGGAACACCGGGGAGCTGTTTTTT
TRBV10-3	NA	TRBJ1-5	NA	CAISESQGGQPQHF	TGTGCCATCAGTGAGTCCCAGGGAGGACAGCCCCAGCATTTT
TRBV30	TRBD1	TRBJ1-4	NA	CAWSPSGTAYLATNEKLFF	TGTGCCTGGAGCCCCTCCGGGACAGCCTACCTTGCAACTAATGAAAAACTGTTTTTT
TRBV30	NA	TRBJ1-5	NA	CAWGGGSNQPQHF	TGTGCCTGGGGAGGAGGGAGCAATCAGCCCCAGCATTTT